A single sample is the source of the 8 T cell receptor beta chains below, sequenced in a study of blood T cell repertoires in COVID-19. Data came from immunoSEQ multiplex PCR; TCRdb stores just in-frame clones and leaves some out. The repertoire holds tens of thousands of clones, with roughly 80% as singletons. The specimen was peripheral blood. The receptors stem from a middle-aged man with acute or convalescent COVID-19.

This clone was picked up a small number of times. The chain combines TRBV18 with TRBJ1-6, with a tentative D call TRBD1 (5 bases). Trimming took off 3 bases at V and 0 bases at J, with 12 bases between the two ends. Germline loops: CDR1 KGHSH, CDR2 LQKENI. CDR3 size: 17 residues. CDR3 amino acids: CASSPLGGSSYNSPLHF. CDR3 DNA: TGTGCCAGCTCACCTCTGGGGGGGAGCTCCTATAATTCACCCCTCCACTTT.

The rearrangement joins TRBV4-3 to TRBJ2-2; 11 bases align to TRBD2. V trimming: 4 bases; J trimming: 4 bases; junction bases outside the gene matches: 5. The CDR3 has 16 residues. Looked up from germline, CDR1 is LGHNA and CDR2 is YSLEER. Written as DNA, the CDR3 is TGCGCCAGCAGCCCCAAAACTAGCGGGGGCACCGGGGAGCTGTTTTTT. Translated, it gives CASSPKTSGGTGELFF.

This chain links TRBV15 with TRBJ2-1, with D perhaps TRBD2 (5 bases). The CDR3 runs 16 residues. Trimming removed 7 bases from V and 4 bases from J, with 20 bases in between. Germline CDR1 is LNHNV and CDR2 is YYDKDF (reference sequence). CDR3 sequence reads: CATTGGVGAEYNEQFF. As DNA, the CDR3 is TGTGCCACCACCGGTGGGGTTGGAGCGGAATACAATGAGCAGTTCTTC.

This CDR3 reads CASSDRQGLQETQYF. CDR3 DNA sequence: TGTGCCAGCAGCGACCGACAGGGCTTACAAGAGACCCAGTACTTC. This chain joins TRBV5-4 and TRBJ2-5; 7 bases align to TRBD1. The CDR3 length is 15 residues. Losses at the gene ends were 4 bases for V and 2 bases for J; bases not matched to a gene: 8. Per the germline V gene, CDR1 is SGHNT and CDR2 is YYREEE (reference sequence).

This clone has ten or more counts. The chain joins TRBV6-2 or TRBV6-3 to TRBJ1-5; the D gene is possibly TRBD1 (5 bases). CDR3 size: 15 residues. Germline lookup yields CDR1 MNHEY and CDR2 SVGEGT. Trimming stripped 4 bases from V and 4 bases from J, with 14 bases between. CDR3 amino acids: CASSWGVDSNQPQHF. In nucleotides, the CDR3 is TGTGCCAGCAGTTGGGGGGTTGATAGTAATCAGCCCCAGCATTTT.

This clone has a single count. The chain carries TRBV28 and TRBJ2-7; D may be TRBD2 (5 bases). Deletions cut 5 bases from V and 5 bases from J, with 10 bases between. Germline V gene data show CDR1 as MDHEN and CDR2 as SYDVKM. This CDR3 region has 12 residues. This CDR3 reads CASSVNSDEQYF. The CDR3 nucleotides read TGTGCCAGCAGTGTAAATAGCGACGAGCAGTACTTC.

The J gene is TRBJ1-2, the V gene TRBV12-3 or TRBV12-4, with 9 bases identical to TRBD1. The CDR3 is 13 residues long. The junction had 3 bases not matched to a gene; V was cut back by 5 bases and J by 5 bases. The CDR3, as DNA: TGTGCCAGCAGTACAGGGGGCATATATGGCTACACCTTC. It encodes CASSTGGIYGYTF.

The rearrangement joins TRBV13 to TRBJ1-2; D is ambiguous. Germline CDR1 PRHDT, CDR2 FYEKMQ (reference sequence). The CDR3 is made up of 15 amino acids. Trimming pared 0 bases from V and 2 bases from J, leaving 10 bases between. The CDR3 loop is CASSLGSAVNYGYTF. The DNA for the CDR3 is TGTGCCAGCAGCTTAGGTTCGGCGGTGAACTATGGCTACACCTTC.